These 20 T cell receptor beta chains share one sample of origin, sequenced in a study of cytomegalovirus exposure and HLA in healthy donors. PCR employed 60 Vbeta and 13 Jbeta primers. The method was immunoSEQ multiplex PCR; TCRdb's version includes in-frame clones alone and lacks a portion of them. Of some 150,000 clones in the sample, approximately 78% were seen once. Material for sequencing was PBMCs. These TCRs come from a woman in her forties in good health and CMV-seropositive.

V gene TRBV5-1 combines with J gene TRBJ2-3, with TRBD1 matching over 7 bases. J lost 6 bases, V lost 6 bases, and 1 base had no gene match. Germline CDR1 SGHRS, CDR2 YFSETQ. This CDR3 contains 11 residues. The CDR3 DNA follows: TGCGCCAGCATCAGGGGGGATACGCAGTATTTT. This encodes CASIRGDTQYF.

The chain employs TRBV25-1 and TRBJ1-1; D may be TRBD1 (5 bases). The CDR3 runs to 14 residues. The germline CDR1 and CDR2 sequences are MGHDK and SYGVNS. Trimming removed 3 bases from V and 1 base from J, with 9 bases in between. This CDR3 reads CASSEARANTEAFF. The DNA for the CDR3 is TGTGCCAGCAGTGAGGCCAGGGCGAACACTGAAGCTTTCTTT.

This rearrangement joins TRBV5-8 to TRBJ2-7; 10 nucleotides align to TRBD1. Germline V gene sequence: CDR1 SGHTS, CDR2 YDEGEE. V lost 4 bases, J lost 4 bases, and 11 bases stayed unmatched. This CDR3 has 16 amino acids. CDR3 bases: TGTGCCAGCAGCCCGTTTACCGGGACAGGGGCATACGAGCAGTACTTC. Translation gives CASSPFTGTGAYEQYF.

This chain uses TRBV30 with TRBJ1-4; the match to TRBD1 covers 7 bases. Germline-derived CDR1 and CDR2 are GTSNPN and SVGIG (reference sequence). Unmatched junction bases numbered 1, after V lost 3 bases and J lost 3 bases. CDR3 size: 13 residues. The CDR3 loop is CAWRGQANEKLFF. CDR3 bases: TGTGCCTGGAGAGGACAGGCTAATGAAAAACTGTTTTTT. Together with reference TRBV30 and TRBJ1-4, the CDR3 gives the full variable domain: SQTIHQWPATLVQPVGSPLSLECTVEGTSNPNLYWYRQAAGRGLQLLFYSVGIGQISSEVPQNLSASRPQDRQFILSSKKLLLSDSGFYLCAWRGQANEKLFFGSGTQLSVL.

The V and J genes are TRBV18 and TRBJ1-4, with TRBD1 matching over 8 bases. With 4 bases clipped from V and 3 bases from J, the junction kept 7 bases outside the gene matches. The CDR3 consists of 16 residues. From germline, CDR1 is KGHSH and CDR2 LQKENI. CDR3 in DNA: TGTGCCAGCTCACTAAACCGACAGGGGCCTAATGAAAAACTGTTTTTT. This translates into CASSLNRQGPNEKLFF.

The chain has TRBV29-1 and TRBJ1-3; TRBD1 is a possible D gene (6 bases). V lost 5 bases and J 1 base, leaving 9 bases between the germline ends. The length of the CDR3 is 13 residues. Germline CDR1 is SQVTM and CDR2 is ANQGSEA. The CDR3 nucleotides are TGCAGCGTTCCCGGGACATCTGGAAACACCATATATTTT. The encoded protein is CSVPGTSGNTIYF.

The V and J genes are TRBV13 and TRBJ2-3; D possibly corresponds to TRBD1 (6 bases). The CDR3 sequence is 14 residues long. The germline gives CDR1 PRHDT, CDR2 FYEKMQ (reference sequence). V lost 5 bases to trimming and J lost 4 bases, with 13 bases between them. CDR3 in DNA: TGTGCCAGCAGCATCCGGGACAACGCAGATACGCAGTATTTT. Protein: CASSIRDNADTQYF.

The V and J genes are TRBV5-8 and TRBJ2-3, with 7 positions matching TRBD2. The CDR3 has 16 residues. J was trimmed by 3 bases and V by 2 bases; bases with no gene match: 9. Germline V gene sequence: CDR1 SGHTS, CDR2 YDEGEE. CDR3: CASSLNLAELTDTQYF. Here the CDR3 DNA reads TGTGCCAGCAGCTTAAACCTAGCGGAACTTACAGATACGCAGTATTTT.

This rearrangement joins TRBV18 to TRBJ2-3; D is ambiguous. Germline CDR1 is KGHSH and CDR2 is LQKENI. V was clipped by 4 bases and J by 0 bases, with 17 bases between them. CDR3 length equals 17 residues. This CDR3 reads CASSRAYQDVSTDTQYF. The CDR3 coding sequence is TGTGCCAGCTCACGGGCCTACCAGGATGTCAGCACAGATACGCAGTATTTT.

The CDR3 DNA sequence: TGTGCCAGCTCACCAGGGACAGGGCGGGAGACCCAGTACTTC. Protein product: CASSPGTGRETQYF. This chain uses TRBV18 with TRBJ2-5; 9 positions match TRBD1. Germline lookup yields CDR1 KGHSH and CDR2 LQKENI. The CDR3 totals 14 residues. Losses at the gene ends were 2 bases for V and 5 bases for J; bases not matched to a gene: 3.

The chain links TRBV18 to TRBJ1-6, with 7 bases matching TRBD1. This CDR3 has 17 amino acids. Per germline, CDR1 KGHSH and CDR2 LQKENI. The V segment lost 6 bases and the J segment 6 bases; nucleotides outside the gene matches: 14. The CDR3 loop is CASSVTMTGLVNSPLHF. CDR3 nucleotide sequence: TGTGCCAGCTCCGTAACCATGACAGGGTTGGTTAATTCACCCCTCCACTTT.

In its sample, this clone was seen a few times. The chain is built from TRBV5-4 and TRBJ2-1; 8 bases fit TRBD1. Germline V gene sequence: CDR1 SGHNT, CDR2 YYREEE (reference sequence). J lost 3 bases, V lost 0 bases, and 5 bases had no gene match. The CDR3 spans 16 residues. The CDR3 DNA follows: TGTGCCAGCAGCTTGGGGACAGGGCGCGACTACAATGAGCAGTTCTTC. Translated, it gives CASSLGTGRDYNEQFF.

This chain connects TRBV5-8 to TRBJ1-2; D is unclear. The germline CDR1 and CDR2 sequences are SGHTS and YDEGEE. The CDR3 length is 13 residues. The V gene lost 4 bases and the J gene lost 1 base, with 8 bases spanning the gap. The CDR3: CASSELNNYGYTF. The CDR3 DNA follows: TGTGCCAGCAGCGAGCTTAATAACTATGGCTACACCTTC.

This chain joins TRBV5-1 and TRBJ1-1; weak D call: TRBD1 (5 bases). In germline, CDR1 is SGHRS, CDR2 YFSETQ. The V gene lost 4 bases and the J gene lost 10 bases, with 17 bases spanning the gap. The CDR3 contains 13 residues. The CDR3 region is CASSPGPTGGAFF. The CDR3 bases are TGCGCCAGCAGCCCGGGACCGACCGGGGGAGCTTTCTTT.

The V gene is TRBV9, the J gene TRBJ2-2; TRBD1 aligns across 11 bases. Germline trimming cut 4 bases from V and 7 bases from J; bases unmatched to any gene: 9. Germline assignment: CDR1 SGDLS and CDR2 YYNGEE. The CDR3 has 16 amino acids. The CDR3 protein is CASSTGQGAGYGELFF. The CDR3 coding sequence is TGTGCCAGCAGCACCGGACAGGGGGCAGGGTACGGGGAGCTGTTTTTT.

The chain combines TRBV5-1 with TRBJ2-1, with TRBD1 matching 11 bases. J gave up 8 bases and V 2 bases, and 6 bases lay outside the gene matches. This CDR3 is 15 amino acids long. The germline V gene has CDR1 SGHRS and CDR2 YFSETQ. The CDR3 reads CASSFRTGGTDEQFF. CDR3 sequence (DNA): TGCGCCAGCAGCTTTAGGACAGGGGGCACGGATGAGCAGTTCTTC.

This chain joins TRBV10-3 and TRBJ1-4; no firm D call. CDR3 size: 18 residues. Trimming left V 6 bases short and J 7 bases short, with 27 bases between. Per the germline V gene, CDR1 is ENHRY and CDR2 is SYGVKD. CDR3 loop: CAIREGRYDTLESEKLFF. The CDR3 DNA follows: TGTGCCATCAGAGAGGGCCGATACGACACCTTAGAGAGTGAAAAACTGTTTTTT.

This clone was seen only once. V gene TRBV11-2 combines with J gene TRBJ2-2; 7 bases agree with TRBD1. The germline gives CDR1 SGHAT, CDR2 FQNNGV. The CDR3 consists of 14 residues. The junction had 6 bases not matched to a gene; V was cut back by 5 bases and J by 6 bases. The CDR3 nucleotides read TGTGCCAGCAGCGCCCAGGGGGTCCCCGGGGAGCTGTTTTTT. This encodes CASSAQGVPGELFF.

The chain joins TRBV13 to TRBJ2-5; possible D gene TRBD2, 6 bases. Deletions cut 5 bases from V and 5 bases from J, with 12 bases between. There are 13 residues in the CDR3. Looked up from germline, CDR1 is PRHDT and CDR2 is FYEKMQ (reference sequence). The CDR3 DNA reads TGTGCCAGCAGCCTGAGTGGGGGGGAGACCCAGTACTTC. Protein: CASSLSGGETQYF.

The chain joins TRBV19 to TRBJ1-5, with 10 bases matching TRBD1. CDR1 is LNHDA and CDR2 is SQIVND in the germline V gene (reference sequence). There are 16 residues in the CDR3. The V gene end was trimmed by 6 bases and the J gene end by 7 bases; junction bases not matched to a gene: 12. CDR3 nucleotide sequence: TGTGCCAGTAGCCCGGGGACAGGGGAGTGGGGCCAGCCCCAGCATTTT. Residues: CASSPGTGEWGQPQHF.